This TCR beta chain emerged from a study of sequential checkpoint blockade in melanoma. The data were produced by immunoSEQ multiplex PCR, yet TCRdb's version contains in-frame clones alone and is incomplete. The sample records about 3,200 clones, roughly 22% being singletons. After removal of 2 bases from V and 2 bases from J, the junction contained 11 bases not matched to a gene. Germline V gene lookup returns CDR1 SGHNT and CDR2 YENEEA. The CDR3 has 17 amino acids. General observations from the study: Clinical benefit was about 30 times likelier when tumor T-cell fraction and clonality increased.

The treatment here: randomized to nivolumab then ipilimumab (arm A) or the reverse (arm B). This clone is categorized as medium-sized. Its antigen remains unidentified. The chain links TRBV11-3 to TRBJ2-5; 7 bases agree with TRBD2. The sample here was tumor tissue (inferred from file names), taken from a patient given nivolumab and ipilimumab in sequence. The clonotype comes from a human donor with melanoma. CDR3 protein: CASSLIPTWEGQETQYF. CDR3 nucleotide sequence: TGTGCCAGCAGCTTAATCCCAACGTGGGAGGGTCAAGAGACCCAGTACTTC.